The rows below give T cell receptor beta chains drawn from one sample of a study of blood T cell repertoires in COVID-19. Profiled with immunoSEQ multiplex PCR; TCRdb holds only in-frame clones, not every one. This table has 300,000 to 400,000 clones, about 88% appearing once. Input material: peripheral blood. Every receptor here comes from a woman in her seventies with COVID-19, enrolled during active disease. Both conserved end residues are part of each CDR3. The order of the fields is J gene, clone size, V gene, D gene, CDR3 protein, CDR3 DNA. A D gene is named only where the DNA matches it firmly. Clone size is shown for a subset of rows, as once, few, many or a class of expanded clone.

TRBJ2-4	-	TRBV7-2	-	CASSLEAGTNIQYF	TGTGCCAGCAGCTTAGAGGCGGGTACAAACATTCAGTACTTC
TRBJ2-1	-	TRBV24-1	TRBD2	CATSDRPEERGGWEQFF	TGTGCCACCAGTGACCGACCGGAGGAGCGGGGGGGCTGGGAGCAGTTCTTC
TRBJ2-1	once	TRBV7-2	TRBD2	CASSAGLAGGVMEQFF	TGTGCCAGCAGCGCGGGACTAGCGGGGGGGGTTATGGAGCAGTTCTTC
TRBJ1-3	few	TRBV6-1	TRBD1	CASSDRDSETTIYF	TGTGCCAGCAGTGATCGGGACAGCGAAACAACCATATATTTT
TRBJ1-6	-	TRBV27	TRBD1	CASSGYSGQNNSPLHF	TGTGCCAGCAGTGGCTACTCGGGACAGAATAATTCACCCCTCCACTTT
TRBJ2-7	-	TRBV27	-	CASSLSYEQYF	TGTGCCAGCAGTCTCTCCTACGAGCAGTACTTC
TRBJ2-7	-	TRBV28	-	CASSFLGAYEQYF	TGTGCCAGCAGTTTTTTAGGGGCGTACGAGCAGTACTTC
TRBJ2-6	-	TRBV5-8	-	CASSSGSLSGANVLTF	TGTGCCAGCAGTTCAGGGTCACTCTCTGGGGCCAACGTCCTGACTTTC
TRBJ2-5	-	TRBV5-4	TRBD2	CASSLGGAGDPGETQYF	TGTGCCAGCAGCTTGGGAGGGGCGGGGGATCCGGGAGAGACCCAGTACTTC
TRBJ2-7	-	TRBV24-1	-	CATESEYEQYF	TGTGCCACCGAGTCGGAGTACGAGCAGTACTTC
TRBJ2-7	-	TRBV2	-	CASSAGSYEQYF	TGTGCCAGCAGTGCCGGCTCCTACGAGCAGTACTTC
TRBJ2-2	-	TRBV24-1	-	CATGLSTGELFF	TGTGCCACCGGGCTCAGCACCGGGGAGCTGTTTTTT
TRBJ2-2	-	TRBV10-3	TRBD1	CAISETGVGSGELFF	TGTGCCATCAGTGAGACAGGGGTAGGGAGCGGGGAGCTGTTTTTT
TRBJ1-1	-	TRBV7-6	-	CASKSQASNTEAFF	TGTGCCAGCAAAAGTCAGGCGTCGAACACTGAAGCTTTCTTT
TRBJ1-1	-	TRBV12-5	TRBD1	CASGPGTGLTEAFF	TGTGCTAGTGGCCCAGGGACAGGGCTGACTGAAGCTTTCTTT
TRBJ2-7	few	TRBV7-6	TRBD2	CASSLEGLAGNYEQYF	TGTGCCAGCAGCTTAGAAGGACTAGCGGGGAACTACGAGCAGTACTTC
TRBJ2-7	once	TRBV7-2	TRBD1	CASSSTTGGKQYF	TGTGCCAGCAGCTCGACCACAGGGGGCAAGCAGTACTTC
TRBJ2-2	-	TRBV27	TRBD2	CASGGGGEAGELFF	TGTGCCAGCGGAGGTGGGGGGGAGGCCGGGGAGCTGTTTTTT
TRBJ2-1	-	TRBV5-1	-	CASSLGVADEQFF	TGCGCCAGCAGCTTGGGAGTAGCCGATGAGCAGTTCTTC
TRBJ1-5	-	TRBV19	-	CASSIPGPGYISNQPQHF	TGTGCCAGTAGTATCCCAGGGCCTGGGTATATTAGCAATCAGCCCCAGCATTTT
TRBJ1-5	once	TRBV19	-	CASRWTDRLNSNQPQHF	TGTGCCAGCCGGTGGACAGACCGTCTGAACAGCAATCAGCCCCAGCATTTT
TRBJ2-5	-	TRBV11-1	-	CASSRTGSGETQYF	TGTGCCAGCAGCCGAACAGGGAGTGGGGAGACCCAGTACTTC
TRBJ1-1	-	TRBV29-1	TRBD1	CSVAGGQSAEAFF	TGCAGCGTCGCGGGGGGACAGAGCGCTGAAGCTTTCTTT
TRBJ1-2	few	TRBV28	TRBD1	CASSLGTGGGYTF	TGTGCCAGCAGTTTAGGGACAGGGGGTGGCTACACCTTC
TRBJ2-5	-	TRBV5-5	-	CASSPDSHETQYF	TGTGCCAGCAGCCCCGACAGTCATGAGACCCAGTACTTC
TRBJ2-5	-	TRBV6-1	TRBD2	CASSEALAGGGKTQYF	TGTGCCAGCAGTGAAGCGCTAGCGGGGGGAGGAAAGACCCAGTACTTC
TRBJ2-4	-	TRBV5-1	-	CASSKQDRENIQYF	TGCGCCAGCAGCAAACAGGACCGAGAAAACATTCAGTACTTC
TRBJ2-7	-	TRBV2	TRBD1	CASRGQGRSEQYF	TGTGCCAGCAGGGGACAGGGGCGAAGCGAGCAGTACTTC
TRBJ2-3	-	TRBV27	TRBD2	CASSLQPTSGSRGDTQYF	TGTGCCAGCAGTCTCCAACCGACTAGCGGTTCCCGAGGGGATACGCAGTATTTT
TRBJ2-3	-	TRBV9	TRBD2	CASSSSAGGLADTQYF	TGTGCCAGCAGCTCGTCAGCGGGGGGGCTTGCAGATACGCAGTATTTT
TRBJ1-1	-	TRBV30	TRBD1	CASFTPGQGNMNTEAFF	TGTGCCTCGTTCACTCCGGGACAGGGGAACATGAACACTGAAGCTTTCTTT
TRBJ2-7	-	TRBV6-2/TRBV6-3	-	CASSHNYEQYF	TGTGCCAGCAGCCACAACTACGAGCAGTACTTC
TRBJ2-1	-	TRBV6-1	-	CASSEGYLQQFF	TGTGCCAGCAGCGAAGGTTACTTGCAGCAGTTCTTC
TRBJ2-1	-	TRBV6-5	-	CASSYGLYNEQFF	TGTGCCAGCAGTTACGGCCTCTACAATGAGCAGTTCTTC
TRBJ2-1	-	TRBV12-2	-	CASRPSQDNEQFF	TGTGCAAGTCGACCTAGCCAAGATAATGAGCAGTTCTTC
TRBJ1-1	-	TRBV28	TRBD1	CASSLRQGEAFF	TGTGCCAGCAGTCTAAGACAGGGCGAAGCTTTCTTT
TRBJ1-2	-	TRBV5-1	TRBD1	CASSNGTGLYGYTF	TGCGCCAGCAGCAATGGGACAGGCCTCTATGGCTACACCTTC
TRBJ2-7	-	TRBV28	TRBD1	CAILGQGGYEQYF	TGTGCCATCCTGGGACAGGGGGGATACGAGCAGTACTTC
TRBJ1-2	-	TRBV2	TRBD1	CASSVGQGGGNGYTF	TGTGCCAGCAGTGTTGGACAGGGAGGGGGCAATGGCTACACCTTC
TRBJ2-7	-	TRBV18	TRBD2	CASSPPPSGTYEQYF	TGTGCCAGCTCACCACCGCCTAGCGGGACCTACGAGCAGTACTTC
TRBJ2-5	-	TRBV6-2/TRBV6-3	TRBD2	CASSYHDLGLAEPQETQYF	TGTGCCAGCAGTTACCACGACCTCGGACTAGCGGAACCCCAAGAGACCCAGTACTTC
TRBJ2-7	-	TRBV11-2	-	CASSLDPGSSYEQYF	TGTGCCAGCAGCTTAGATCCAGGTTCGTCCTACGAGCAGTACTTC
TRBJ2-1	-	TRBV3-1/TRBV3-2	TRBD2	CASSQQSPGTSGAAKITSYNEQFF	TGTGCCAGCAGCCAACAAAGCCCCGGGACTAGCGGGGCCGCTAAGATAACCTCCTACAATGAGCAGTTCTTC
TRBJ2-5	-	TRBV13	-	CASSLAGQGQETQYF	TGTGCCAGCAGCTTAGCGGGACAAGGTCAAGAGACCCAGTACTTC
TRBJ1-2	-	TRBV5-6	TRBD1	CASSGDPGQGAGYTF	TGTGCCAGCAGCGGCGATCCGGGACAGGGCGCTGGCTACACCTTC
TRBJ2-5	few	TRBV11-3	TRBD1	CASSGGRGLQETQYF	TGTGCCAGCAGCGGGGGCAGGGGGCTTCAGGAGACCCAGTACTTC
TRBJ2-7	-	TRBV27	-	CASSLRPRTNYEQYF	TGTGCCAGCAGTTTACGTCCCAGAACGAACTACGAGCAGTACTTC
TRBJ1-2	-	TRBV27	TRBD1	CASRGTGIGYTF	TGTGCCAGCAGAGGGACAGGGATCGGCTACACCTTC
TRBJ1-1	-	TRBV30	-	CAWSVNIGAEAFF	TGTGCCTGGAGTGTTAATATTGGAGCTGAAGCTTTCTTT
TRBJ1-2	-	TRBV29-1	TRBD1	CSADHGTGILYTF	TGCAGCGCCGATCATGGGACAGGGATTCTCTACACCTTC
TRBJ1-3	-	TRBV12-3/TRBV12-4	-	CASSFRGNTIYF	TGTGCCAGCAGTTTTCGGGGGAACACCATATATTTT
TRBJ1-6	-	TRBV18	TRBD1	CASSPRDRELPNSPLHF	TGTGCCAGCTCACCACGGGACAGGGAACTGCCCAATTCACCCCTCCACTTT
TRBJ2-7	-	TRBV4-3	TRBD2	CASSQEEGEGYEQYF	TGCGCCAGCAGCCAAGAGGAAGGGGAGGGCTACGAGCAGTACTTC
TRBJ2-1	-	TRBV12-3/TRBV12-4	TRBD1	CASRTGGGNEQFF	TGTGCCAGCCGGACAGGGGGAGGGAATGAGCAGTTCTTC
TRBJ1-3	few	TRBV30	-	CAWAPPSGAPRGNTIYF	TGTGCCTGGGCCCCTCCTTCAGGGGCTCCTCGAGGAAACACCATATATTTT
TRBJ2-4	-	TRBV9	TRBD2	CASSVGLAGVKNIQYF	TGTGCCAGCAGCGTAGGACTAGCGGGGGTCAAAAACATTCAGTACTTC
TRBJ1-2	-	TRBV12-3/TRBV12-4	TRBD1	CASIRTGNYGYTF	TGTGCCAGCATCCGGACAGGGAACTATGGCTACACCTTC
TRBJ1-2	-	TRBV7-9	-	CASSPPGLWEDTF	TGTGCCAGCAGCCCCCCGGGACTTTGGGAAGACACCTTC
TRBJ2-7	-	TRBV2	TRBD1	CASSREQGSSYEQYF	TGTGCCAGCAGCCGCGAACAGGGGTCATCCTACGAGCAGTACTTC
TRBJ1-3	few	TRBV12-3/TRBV12-4	-	CASSFLVGNTIYF	TGTGCCAGCAGTTTCCTAGTTGGAAACACCATATATTTT